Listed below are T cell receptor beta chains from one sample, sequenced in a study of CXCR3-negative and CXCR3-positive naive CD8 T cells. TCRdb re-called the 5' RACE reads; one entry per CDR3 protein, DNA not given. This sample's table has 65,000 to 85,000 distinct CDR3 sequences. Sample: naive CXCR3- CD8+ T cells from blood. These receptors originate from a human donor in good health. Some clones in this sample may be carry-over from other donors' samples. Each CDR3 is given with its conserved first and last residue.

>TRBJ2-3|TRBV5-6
CASSHVQGAQYF
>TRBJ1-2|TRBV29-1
CSVEIPNRVGYTF
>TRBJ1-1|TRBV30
CAWSPTGQGGEEAFF
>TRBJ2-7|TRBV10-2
CASSESGTAYEQYF
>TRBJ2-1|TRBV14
CASSQEGGGGPRNEQFF
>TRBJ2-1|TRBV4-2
CASSQMWGENGREQFF
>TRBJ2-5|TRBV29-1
CSVEGQTYQETQYF
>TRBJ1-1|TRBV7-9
CASSKRENTEAFF
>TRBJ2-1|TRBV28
CASSLAGTNNEQFF
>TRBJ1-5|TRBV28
CASSRWGDQPQHF
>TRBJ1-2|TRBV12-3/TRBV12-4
CASSLTRNYGYTF
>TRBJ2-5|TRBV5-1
CASSPGGGYQETQYF
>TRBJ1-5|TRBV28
CASSHSSPASDQPQHF
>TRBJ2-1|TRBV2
CASSERGLGTYNEQFF
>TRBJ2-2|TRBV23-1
CASSQSGKNTGELFF
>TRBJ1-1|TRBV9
CASSVVVSAEAFF
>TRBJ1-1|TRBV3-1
CASSQDSGVMNTEAFF
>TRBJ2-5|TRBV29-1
CSVGAAGGLGETQYF
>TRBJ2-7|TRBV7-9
CASSSRTESYEQYF
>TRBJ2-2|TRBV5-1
CASSLELAGKTGELFF
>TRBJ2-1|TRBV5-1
CASSDRGRGLEQFF
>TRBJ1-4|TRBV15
CATSGGTGNEKLFF
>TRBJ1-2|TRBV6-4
CASSDDPSTGSPMDGYTF
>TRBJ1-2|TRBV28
CASSLVTGRDLGYTF
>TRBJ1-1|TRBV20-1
CSALDSGLYTEAFF
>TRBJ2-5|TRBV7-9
CASSFPTSGGEETQYF
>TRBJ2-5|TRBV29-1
CSVETGGETQYF
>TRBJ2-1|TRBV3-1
CASSLGLAGSHEQFF
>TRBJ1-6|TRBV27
CASSYSLSYNSPLHF
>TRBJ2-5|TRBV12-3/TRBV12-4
CASSLLAIQETQYF
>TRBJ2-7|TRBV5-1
CASSPSGLAEIYEQYF
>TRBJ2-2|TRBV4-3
CASSQDQSGVGELFF
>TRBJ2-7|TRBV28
CASGRRSSYEQYF
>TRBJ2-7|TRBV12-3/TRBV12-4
CASSSYRDEQYF
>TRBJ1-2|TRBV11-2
CASSLYGQDLDGYTF
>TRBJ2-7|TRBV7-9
CASSSGQGPSYEQYF
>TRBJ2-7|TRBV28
CASSFPSDRGPRHSYEQYF
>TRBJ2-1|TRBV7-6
CASSFWFSGQGNDEQFF
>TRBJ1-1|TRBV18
CASSPYIVESTEAFF
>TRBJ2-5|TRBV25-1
CASSGASQETQYF
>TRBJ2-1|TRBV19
CASSPGTGTYNEQFF
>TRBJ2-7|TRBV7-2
CASSLTGTGQYEQYF
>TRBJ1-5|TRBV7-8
CASSSIGVTSNQPQHF
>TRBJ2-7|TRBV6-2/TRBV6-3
CAGHRGRNEQYF
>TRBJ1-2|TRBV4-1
CASSQGGDADGYTF
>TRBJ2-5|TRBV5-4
CASSLDPTSGRELETQYF
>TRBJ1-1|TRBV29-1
CSVGMYTEAFF